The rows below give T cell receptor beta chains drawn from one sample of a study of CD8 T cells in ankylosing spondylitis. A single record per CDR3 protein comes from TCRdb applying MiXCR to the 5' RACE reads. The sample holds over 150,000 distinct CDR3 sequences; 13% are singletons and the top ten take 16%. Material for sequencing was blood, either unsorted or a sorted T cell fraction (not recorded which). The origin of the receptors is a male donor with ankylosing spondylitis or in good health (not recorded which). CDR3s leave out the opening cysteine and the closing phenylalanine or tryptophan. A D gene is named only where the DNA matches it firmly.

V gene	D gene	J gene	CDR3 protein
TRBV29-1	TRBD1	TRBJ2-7	SVVGRGTTEQY
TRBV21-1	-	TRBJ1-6	ATLGLNSPLH
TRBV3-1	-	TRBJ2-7	ASSPYSSYEQY
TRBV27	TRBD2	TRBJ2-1	ASRGLADNEQF
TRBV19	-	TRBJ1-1	ASSIGSTEAF
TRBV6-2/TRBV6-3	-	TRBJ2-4	ASSWDRGIQY
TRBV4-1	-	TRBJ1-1	ASSQGTGMNTEAF
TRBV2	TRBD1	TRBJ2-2	ASSVFVDRGWDTGELF
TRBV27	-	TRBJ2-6	ASTKTGAWWGANVLT
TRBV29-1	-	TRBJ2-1	SVAGTNSYNEQF
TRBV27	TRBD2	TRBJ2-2	ASSLNPLAGGPAGELF
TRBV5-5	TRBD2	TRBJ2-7	ASSLWSGASYEQY
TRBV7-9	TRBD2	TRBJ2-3	ASSSTSGQITDTQY
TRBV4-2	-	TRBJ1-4	ASSQETLEL
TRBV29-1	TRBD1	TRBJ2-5	SVEGGRTGPQETQY
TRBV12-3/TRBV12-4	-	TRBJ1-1	ASSHFTRKFNTEAF
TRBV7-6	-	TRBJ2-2	ASSFRDGNTGELF
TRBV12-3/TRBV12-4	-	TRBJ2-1	ASSLTSNEQF
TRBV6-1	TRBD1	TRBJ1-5	ASSPTGPNQPQH
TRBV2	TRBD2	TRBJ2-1	ASVGGTSVYNEQF
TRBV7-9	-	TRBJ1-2	ASSFEGNGYT
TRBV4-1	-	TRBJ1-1	ASSQQGTPNTEAF
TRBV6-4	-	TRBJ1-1	ASSVTANTEAF
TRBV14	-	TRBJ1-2	ASSQEAGNNYGYT
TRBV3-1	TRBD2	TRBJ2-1	ASSQTTSVWWDEQF
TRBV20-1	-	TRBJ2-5	SAPWGSQETQY
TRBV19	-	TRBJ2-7	ATLAEWAYEQY
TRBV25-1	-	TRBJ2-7	ASSVVTYEQY
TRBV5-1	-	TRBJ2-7	ASSLTGLHEQY
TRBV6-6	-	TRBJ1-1	ASSPRIPEAF
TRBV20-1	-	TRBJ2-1	SARGGREDYSEQF
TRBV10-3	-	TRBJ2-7	AIIGGMNEQY
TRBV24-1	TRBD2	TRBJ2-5	ATSERLLAGDDQETQY
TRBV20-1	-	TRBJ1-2	SARESMGSERGYT
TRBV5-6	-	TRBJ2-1	ASSFSETSYNEQF
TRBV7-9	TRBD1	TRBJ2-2	ASSLLDRGHGELF
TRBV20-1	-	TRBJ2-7	SARWAGKEGAYEQY
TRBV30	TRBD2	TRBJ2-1	AWTRTSGIDEQF
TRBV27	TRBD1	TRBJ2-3	ASSLVGQGMY